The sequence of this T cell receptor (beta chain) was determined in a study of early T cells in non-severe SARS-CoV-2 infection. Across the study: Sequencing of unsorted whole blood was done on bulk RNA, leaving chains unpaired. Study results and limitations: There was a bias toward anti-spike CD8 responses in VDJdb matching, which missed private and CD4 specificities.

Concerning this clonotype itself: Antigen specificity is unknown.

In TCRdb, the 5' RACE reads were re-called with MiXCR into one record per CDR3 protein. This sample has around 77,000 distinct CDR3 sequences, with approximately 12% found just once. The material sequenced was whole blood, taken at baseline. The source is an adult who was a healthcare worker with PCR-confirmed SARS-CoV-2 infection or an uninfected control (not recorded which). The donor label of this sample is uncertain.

The CDR3 nucleotides read TGCAGTGTCCCGCGGACTCGCTACGAGCAGTACTTC. Translating it yields CSVPRTRYEQYF. The chain carries TRBV20-1 and TRBJ2-7; D may be TRBD2 (5 bases). Germline-derived CDR1 and CDR2 are DFQATT and SNEGSKA (reference sequence). This CDR3 spans 12 amino acids. Trimming removed 7 bases from V and 3 bases from J, with 13 bases in between.